The clone carrying this T cell receptor (beta chain) appeared a single time. Original processing methods: The assay estimated nucleated cells by amplifying reference gene primers. Repertoires were generated with immunoSEQ multiplex PCR, while TCRdb's copy carries only in-frame clones and drops some. V and J calls and clone size follow that table, whereas D and trimming were derived from the DNA. The sample lists under 300,000 clones, about nine tenths occurring once. This record belongs to a study of blood T cell repertoires in COVID-19. Overall study context: T cells, B-cell-depleted T cells, or PBMCs supplied cDNA or gDNA.

All enrollees were roughly 18 to 100 years old and from under 25 US areas. Assignments of participants to cohorts depended upon their own reported clinical history. The germline V gene has CDR1 MNHEY and CDR2 SVGEGT. The CDR3 is 11 amino acids. With 4 bases removed from V and 8 bases from J, the gap between germline ends came to 8 bases. Sequences were obtained from PBMCs or T cells enriched from blood (not recorded which). The J gene is TRBJ1-2, the V gene TRBV6-2 or TRBV6-3; no firm D call. This sequence originates from a woman in her late teens or twenties who had recovered from COVID-19. As DNA, the CDR3 is TGTGCCAGCAGTTTCTTGGAGGGCTACACCTTC. Amino acids: CASSFLEGYTF.